Listed here are 23 T cell receptor beta chains from one sample, sequenced in a study of blood T cell repertoires in COVID-19. Produced via immunoSEQ multiplex PCR; TCRdb's table is partial and in-frame only. This table holds about 160,000 clones, 80% to 85% found once. Specimen: PBMCs or T cells enriched from blood (not recorded which). The receptors shown here come from a woman in her 50s who had recovered from COVID-19.

The V call is TRBV18, the J call TRBJ2-1; D unresolved. The V end lost 4 bases, the J end lost 0 bases, and 7 bases lay between the germline ends. Germline CDR1 is KGHSH and CDR2 is LQKENI. This CDR3 has 14 residues. CDR3 sequence: CASSRGHSYNEQFF. CDR3 nucleotides: TGTGCCAGCTCACGAGGCCACTCCTACAATGAGCAGTTCTTC.

The J gene is TRBJ2-7, the V gene TRBV11-2, with 7 bases identical to TRBD1. The CDR3 spans 14 residues. The germline gives CDR1 SGHAT, CDR2 FQNNGV. With V trimmed by 4 bases and J by 4 bases, 7 bases remained unmatched. The CDR3: CASSSGTVIYEQYF. Written as DNA, the CDR3 is TGTGCCAGCAGCTCCGGGACAGTTATTTACGAGCAGTACTTC. The full variable domain, with the rest looked up from reference TRBV11-2 and TRBJ2-7, is EAGVAQSPRYKIIEKRQSVAFWCNPISGHATLYWYQQILGQGPKLLIQFQNNGVVDDSQLPKDRFSAERLKGVDSTLKIQPAKLEDSAVYLCASSSGTVIYEQYFGPGTRLTVT.

The rearrangement uses TRBV5-4 and TRBJ1-6; TRBD1 agrees at 9 bases. The CDR3 consists of 14 residues. Germline loops: CDR1 SGHNT, CDR2 YYREEE (reference sequence). Here the CDR3 reads CTYGATGGNSPLHF. The CDR3 nucleotides are TGTACCTACGGCGCGACAGGGGGAAATTCACCCCTCCACTTT.

The V gene is TRBV28, the J gene TRBJ1-4; D gene ambiguous. V dropped 8 bases and J dropped 0 bases, with 4 bases sitting between them. Germline-derived CDR1 and CDR2 are MDHEN and SYDVKM. The CDR3 loop spans 12 amino acids. In nucleotides, the CDR3 is TGTGCCAGCGAGGCAACTAATGAAAAACTGTTTTTT. It translates to CASEATNEKLFF.

The V and J genes are TRBV3-1 (or the pseudogene TRBV3-2) and TRBJ2-7, with TRBD1 identical over 8 bases. The V and J ends lost 0 bases and 2 bases, in that order; junction bases with no gene match: 15. Per the germline V gene, CDR1 is LGHDT and CDR2 is YNNKEL (reference sequence). CDR3 length: 19 amino acids. The CDR3 protein is CASSQEGAGGYSLTYEQYF. Written as DNA, the CDR3 is TGTGCCAGCAGCCAAGAGGGGGCAGGGGGCTACTCCCTTACCTACGAGCAGTACTTC.

The chain joins TRBV7-9 to TRBJ1-2, with 8 nucleotides matching TRBD1. J gave up 7 bases and V 5 bases, and 15 bases lay outside the gene matches. The CDR3 sequence is 16 residues long. Germline V gene data show CDR1 as SEHNR and CDR2 as FQNEAQ (reference sequence). Written as DNA, the CDR3 is TGTGCCAGCAGCCAAAGACAGGGGACGGTCCAAGGTGGCTACACCTTC. Translation: CASSQRQGTVQGGYTF.

This sequence joins TRBV3-1 (or the pseudogene TRBV3-2) and TRBJ2-2, with D perhaps TRBD2 (6 bases). This CDR3 spans 14 amino acids. Trimming took off 3 bases at V and 4 bases at J, with 9 bases between the two ends. Germline lookup yields CDR1 LGHDT and CDR2 YNNKEL (reference sequence). The CDR3 spells CASSQGAGTGELFF. CDR3 nucleotide sequence: TGTGCCAGCAGCCAGGGAGCGGGCACCGGGGAGCTGTTTTTT.

The chain couples TRBV5-1 to TRBJ2-3; D ambiguous. The V gene lost 0 bases and the J gene lost 2 bases, with 10 bases spanning the gap. The germline gives CDR1 SGHRS, CDR2 YFSETQ. The CDR3 has 15 residues. DNA for the CDR3: TGCGCCAGCAGCTTGGTGGCGGTTTCCACAGATACGCAGTATTTT. Its translation is CASSLVAVSTDTQYF.

This clone was detected a few times. One end of the junction is discordant with germline, which a read error may explain. The genes are TRBV6-2 or TRBV6-3 and TRBJ1-1; possibly TRBD1 for D (5 bases). Germline-derived CDR1 and CDR2 are MNHEY and SVGEGT. The CDR3 contains 17 residues. The chain's CDR3 is CASSDSASGGMNTEAFF. In DNA, the CDR3 is TGTGCCAGCAGTGACTCAGCCTCGGGGGGAATGAACACTGAAGCTTTCTTT.

This chain connects TRBV5-1 to TRBJ2-1, with unresolved D. The CDR3 is 13 residues long. Per the germline V gene, CDR1 is SGHRS and CDR2 is YFSETQ. V dropped 1 base and J dropped 6 bases, with 8 bases sitting between them. CDR3 residues: CASSLRGTNEQFF. CDR3 DNA: TGCGCCAGCAGCTTGCGCGGAACCAATGAGCAGTTCTTC.

The gene calls are TRBV10-3 and TRBJ1-6, with D unresolved. This CDR3 has 13 amino acids. Trimming cost V 4 bases and J 7 bases, with 8 bases left between them. CDR1 is ENHRY and CDR2 is SYGVKD in the germline V gene. In nucleotides, the CDR3 is TGTGCCATCAGTGGAACAGAGAATTCACCCCTCCACTTT. This translates into CAISGTENSPLHF.

V usage is TRBV2 and J usage is TRBJ1-1; D unresolved. The CDR3 has 11 amino acids. Trimming removed 8 bases from V and 10 bases from J, with 14 bases in between. Germline V gene lookup returns CDR1 SNHLY and CDR2 FYNNEI. CDR3 DNA: TGTGCCAGCGTTGAAGGCGCGGTAGCTTTCTTT. Amino acid sequence: CASVEGAVAFF.

The J gene is TRBJ1-2, the V gene TRBV19, with a weak D call TRBD1 (6 bases). The CDR3 is 14 amino acids. Germline V gives CDR1 LNHDA, CDR2 SQIVND (reference sequence). The V end lost 4 bases, the J end lost 6 bases, and 15 bases lay between the germline ends. The CDR3 sequence is CASSNRDKINGYTF. Here the CDR3 DNA reads TGTGCCAGTAGTAACCGGGACAAAATCAATGGCTACACCTTC.

The chain recombines TRBV3-1 (or the pseudogene TRBV3-2) with TRBJ2-3, with 9 bases lining up with TRBD2. CDR3 length equals 15 residues. Unmatched junction bases numbered 8, after V lost 4 bases and J lost 6 bases. Germline V CDR1 and CDR2: LGHDT, YNNKEL (reference sequence). CDR3 nucleotide sequence: TGTGCCAGCAGCCGCCCTAGCGGGGCCGGGGATACGCAGTATTTT. The encoded protein is CASSRPSGAGDTQYF.

CDR3 coding DNA: TGTGCCAGTAGTACCGCCGGGGTGACCTACGAGCAGTACTTC. The encoded protein is CASSTAGVTYEQYF. The V gene is TRBV19, the J gene TRBJ2-7; D might be TRBD2 (5 bases). The CDR3 runs to 14 residues. Looked up from germline, CDR1 is LNHDA and CDR2 is SQIVND (reference sequence). Trimming pared 4 bases from V and 2 bases from J, leaving 12 bases between.

The V and J genes are TRBV6-5 and TRBJ2-7; 7 nucleotides align to TRBD2. V lost 5 bases and J lost 2; bases outside the gene matches: 3. The CDR3 consists of 13 residues. Looked up from germline, CDR1 is MNHEY and CDR2 is SVGAGI. The CDR3 loop is CASSRGGPYEQYF. In DNA, the CDR3 is TGTGCCAGCAGTCGCGGGGGACCCTACGAGCAGTACTTC.

The genes are TRBV15 and TRBJ2-7; 8 nucleotides line up with TRBD2. The CDR3 covers 15 residues. V trimming: 1 base; J trimming: 6 bases; junction bases outside the gene matches: 8. Per the germline V gene, CDR1 is LNHNV and CDR2 is YYDKDF (reference sequence). The CDR3 here is CATSRAEAGGLEQYF. CDR3 sequence (DNA): TGTGCCACCAGCAGAGCAGAGGCGGGGGGCCTCGAGCAGTACTTC.

The chain carries TRBV7-2 and TRBJ2-2, with D possibly matching TRBD2 (7 bases). From germline, CDR1 is SGHTA and CDR2 FQGNSA. CDR3 length: 15 amino acids. Deletions cut 2 bases from V and 7 bases from J, with 14 bases between. CDR3 sequence (DNA): TGTGCCAGCAGCTTAACGGCGGGGGCCGGCGGGGAGCTGTTTTTT. This sequence encodes CASSLTAGAGGELFF.

The chain uses TRBV4-2 and TRBJ2-2; TRBD1 matches at 7 bases. The V and J ends lost 5 bases and 3 bases, in that order; junction bases with no gene match: 9. In germline, CDR1 is LGHNA, CDR2 YNFKEQ. This CDR3 is built from 16 residues. CDR3 nucleotides: TGTGCCAGCAGCACAACCCGGGACAGCTACACCGGGGAGCTGTTTTTT. This gives the protein CASSTTRDSYTGELFF.

This CDR3 is CASSHPLEGYSYNEQFF. The CDR3 coding sequence is TGTGCCAGCAGCCATCCCTTGGAGGGGTACTCCTACAATGAGCAGTTCTTC. V is TRBV7-9 and J is TRBJ2-1; tentatively, D is TRBD2 (6 bases). V was pared by 5 bases and J by 0 bases, with 17 bases between. CDR3 length: 17 residues. Germline V lookup: CDR1 SEHNR, CDR2 FQNEAQ (reference sequence).

The chain has TRBV9 and TRBJ1-1; 8 bases map to TRBD1. Per germline, CDR1 SGDLS and CDR2 YYNGEE. The CDR3 has 13 residues. The J segment lost 4 bases and the V segment lost 3 bases, leaving 2 bases of the junction unmatched. As DNA, the CDR3 is TGTGCCAGCAGCGCACAGGGGGGCACTGAAGCTTTCTTT. Translation: CASSAQGGTEAFF.

About this clone: Its ends do not fully match the called genes, so a read error is possible. V and J are TRBV19 and TRBJ1-2; D remains unclear. Germline CDR1 reads LNHDA; CDR2 reads SQIVND (reference sequence). This CDR3 has 17 amino acids. CDR3 amino acids: CAGSTRVPGKTNYGYTF. CDR3 nucleotide sequence: TGTGCCGGTAGTACCCGAGTACCGGGAAAGACGAACTATGGCTACACCTTC.

The chain recombines TRBV28 with TRBJ2-3, with 7 bases lining up with TRBD2. The CDR3 runs 15 residues. CDR1 and CDR2 (germline): MDHEN, SYDVKM. The V gene end was trimmed by 4 bases and the J gene end by 1 base; junction bases not matched to a gene: 5. Written as DNA, the CDR3 is TGTGCCAGCAGTTCCCCGGGGGGTGGCACAGATACGCAGTATTTT. Translating gives CASSSPGGGTDTQYF.